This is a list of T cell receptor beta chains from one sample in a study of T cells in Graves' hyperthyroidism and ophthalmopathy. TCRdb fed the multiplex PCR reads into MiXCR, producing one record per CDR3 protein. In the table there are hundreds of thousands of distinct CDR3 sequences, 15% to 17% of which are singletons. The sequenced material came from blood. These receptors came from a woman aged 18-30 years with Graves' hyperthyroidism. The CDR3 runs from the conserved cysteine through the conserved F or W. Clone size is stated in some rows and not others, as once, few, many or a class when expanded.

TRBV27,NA,CASSGGTSGRARYEQYF
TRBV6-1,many,CASSTTGAPYQPQHF
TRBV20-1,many,CSARVGASRQETQYF
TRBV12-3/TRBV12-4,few,CASVGGAYEQFF
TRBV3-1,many,CASSQDRERERYNEQFF
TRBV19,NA,CASSNGYNEQFF
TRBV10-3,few,CATLGAPNQPQHF
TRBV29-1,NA,CSAKFKGQGRMRQETQYF
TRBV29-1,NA,CRVAGGADTQYF
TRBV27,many,CASSHRQTDTTYNEQFF
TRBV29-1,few,CSVCVLSTGELFF
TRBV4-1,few,CASSTRDRTGGALDYGYTF
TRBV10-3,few,CAISDSGTPRTSGTSYNEQFF
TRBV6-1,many,CASSPRGGDIEQYF
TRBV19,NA,CASSIGDIAKNIQYF
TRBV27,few,CASSPAGTGGTEAFF
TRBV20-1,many,CSAADYNSPLHF
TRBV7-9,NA,CASSQEGGGGTPLHF
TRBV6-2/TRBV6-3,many,CASSQGIAGQQYF
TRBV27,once,CASSLPDSKLNSGNTIYF
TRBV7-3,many,CASSLDPTYEQYF
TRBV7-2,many,CASSLARTGRTDTQYF
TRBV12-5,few,CASGLPPRMSQHF
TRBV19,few,CASSFSTGTNTEAFF
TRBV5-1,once,CASRETTDTQYF
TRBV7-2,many,CASTPSSLETQYF
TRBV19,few,CASSWGSTGTYGYTF
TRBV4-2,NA,CASSQETGLGNEQFF
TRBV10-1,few,CASSDTNTEASF
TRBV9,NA,CASSVQFSTEAFF
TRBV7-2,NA,CASSFRWLAGTYEQYF
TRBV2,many,CASRTGQGNYSPLHF
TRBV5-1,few,CASSREGAMNTEAFF
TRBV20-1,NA,CSARGGALAGGPGYEQFF
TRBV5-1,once,CASSLQPDMNTEAFF
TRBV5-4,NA,CASSLRAVSTDTQYF
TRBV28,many,CASSTLTATNEKLFF
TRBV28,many,CASSLFKGGVPEAFF
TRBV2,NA,CASSEEGTGVRPQHF
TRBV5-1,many,CASSWSEGAYEQYF
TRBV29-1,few,CSVETGMAGELFF
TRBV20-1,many,CSAIRDRAIYGYTF
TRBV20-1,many,CSARVGGQGPSGRGAINYNEQFF
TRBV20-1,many,CSARDFDRGPTGELFF
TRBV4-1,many,CASCRDSSNQPQHF
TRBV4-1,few,CASSPRPLGLAGAYEQYF
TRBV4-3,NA,CASSQGLEYGYTF
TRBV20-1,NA,CSASRGGTGTYEQYF
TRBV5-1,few,CASSLGQGKTEAFF
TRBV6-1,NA,CASSWTAVLQETQYF
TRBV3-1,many,CASSASRYEQFF
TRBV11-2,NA,CASSLVASGIHEQYF